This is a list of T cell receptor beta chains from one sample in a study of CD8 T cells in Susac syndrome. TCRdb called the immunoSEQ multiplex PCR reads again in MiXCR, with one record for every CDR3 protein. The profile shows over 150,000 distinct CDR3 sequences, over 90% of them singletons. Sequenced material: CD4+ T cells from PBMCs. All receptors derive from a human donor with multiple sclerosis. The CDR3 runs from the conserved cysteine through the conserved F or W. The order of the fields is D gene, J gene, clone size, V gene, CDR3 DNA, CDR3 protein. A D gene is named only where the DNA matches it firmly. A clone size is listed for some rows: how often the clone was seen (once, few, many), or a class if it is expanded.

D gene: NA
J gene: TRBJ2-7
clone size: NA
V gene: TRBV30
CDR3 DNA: TGTGCCTGGAGGAGGGGGACCTACGAGCAGTACTTC
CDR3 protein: CAWRRGTYEQYF

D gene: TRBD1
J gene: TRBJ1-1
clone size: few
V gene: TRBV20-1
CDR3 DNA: TGCAGTGCTAGGCCAGGGGGAACTGAAGCTTTCTTT
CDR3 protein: CSARPGGTEAFF

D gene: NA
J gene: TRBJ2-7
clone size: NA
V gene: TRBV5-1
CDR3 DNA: TGCGCCAGCAGCTTCGGTGGCAGCTTCTACGAGCAGTACTTC
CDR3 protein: CASSFGGSFYEQYF

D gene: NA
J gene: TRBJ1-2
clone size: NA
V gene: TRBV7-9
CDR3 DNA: TGTGCCAGCAGCCACACTCTCCTGGGCTACACCTTC
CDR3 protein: CASSHTLLGYTF

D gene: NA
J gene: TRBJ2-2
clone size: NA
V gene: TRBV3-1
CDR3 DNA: TGTGCCAGCAGCCAGGGACCCTCGGGGACCGGGGAGCTGTTTTTT
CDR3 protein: CASSQGPSGTGELFF

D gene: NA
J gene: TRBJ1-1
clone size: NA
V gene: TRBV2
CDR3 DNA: TGTGCCAGCAGTGTACAGGGTACGAACACTGAAGCTTTCTTT
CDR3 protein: CASSVQGTNTEAFF

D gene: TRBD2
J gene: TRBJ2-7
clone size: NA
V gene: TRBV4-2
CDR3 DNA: TGTGCCAGCAGCCTCACATATCGACTAGCGGTGACCTACGAGCAGTACTTC
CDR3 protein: CASSLTYRLAVTYEQYF

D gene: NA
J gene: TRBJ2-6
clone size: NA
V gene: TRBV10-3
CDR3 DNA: TGTGCCATCGCTGCAGGGAGTTTTTCTGGGGCCAACGTCCTGACTTTC
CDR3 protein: CAIAAGSFSGANVLTF

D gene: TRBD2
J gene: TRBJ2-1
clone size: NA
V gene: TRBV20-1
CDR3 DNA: TGCAGTGCTAGATGGCGGGGGGACTACAATGAGCAGTTCTTC
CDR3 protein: CSARWRGDYNEQFF

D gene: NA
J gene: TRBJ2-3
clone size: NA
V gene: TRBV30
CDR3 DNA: TGTGCCTGGAGCGAAGGGAAGACAGATACGCAGTATTTT
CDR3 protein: CAWSEGKTDTQYF

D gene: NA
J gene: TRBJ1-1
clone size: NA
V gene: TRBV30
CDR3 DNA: TGTGCCTGGAGTGTACTGGTAGGGGCTGAAGCTTTCTTT
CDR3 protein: CAWSVLVGAEAFF

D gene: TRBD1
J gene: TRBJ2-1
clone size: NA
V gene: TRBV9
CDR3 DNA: TGTGCCAGCAGCGCCGTGGACAGGGGAAGTTGGGATGAGCAGTTCTTC
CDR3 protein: CASSAVDRGSWDEQFF

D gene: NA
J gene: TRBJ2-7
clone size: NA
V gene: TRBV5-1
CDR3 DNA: TGCGCCAGCAGCTTTGTGGAGGGGGGCGAGCAGTACTTC
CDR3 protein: CASSFVEGGEQYF

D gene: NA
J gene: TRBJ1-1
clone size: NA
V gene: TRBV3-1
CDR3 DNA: TGTGCCAGCAGCCAGTTTAAGGGGGACACTGAAGCTTTCTTT
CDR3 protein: CASSQFKGDTEAFF

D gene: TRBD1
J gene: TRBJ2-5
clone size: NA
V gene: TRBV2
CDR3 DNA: TGTGCCAGCAGCCGACAGGGGACCTACCAAGAGACCCAGTACTTC
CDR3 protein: CASSRQGTYQETQYF

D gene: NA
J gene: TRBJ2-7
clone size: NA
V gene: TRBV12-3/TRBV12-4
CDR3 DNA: TGTGCCAGCAGTTTGAATCTGCTTCCCTACGAGCAGTACTTC
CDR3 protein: CASSLNLLPYEQYF

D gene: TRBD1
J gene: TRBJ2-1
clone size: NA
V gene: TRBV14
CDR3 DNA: TGTGCCAGCAGCCAACGGGACAGGAGCAATGAGCAGTTCTTC
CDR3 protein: CASSQRDRSNEQFF

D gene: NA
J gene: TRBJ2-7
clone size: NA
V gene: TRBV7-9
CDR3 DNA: TGTGCCAGCAGCTTATGGGCCTCCAGTCACGAGCAGTACTTC
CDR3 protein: CASSLWASSHEQYF

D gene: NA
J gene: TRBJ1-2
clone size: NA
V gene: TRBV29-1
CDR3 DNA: TGCAGCGTCCAGGTTAACTATGGCTACACCTTC
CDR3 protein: CSVQVNYGYTF

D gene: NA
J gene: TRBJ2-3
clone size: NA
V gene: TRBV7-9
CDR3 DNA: TGTGCCAGCAGCTTAGCGGGGGCACCTAGCACAGATACGCAGTATTTT
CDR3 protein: CASSLAGAPSTDTQYF

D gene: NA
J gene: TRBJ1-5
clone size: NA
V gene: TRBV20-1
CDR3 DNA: TGCAGTGCTAGAGCGCGGCAGAAAGATCAGCCCCAGCATTTT
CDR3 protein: CSARARQKDQPQHF

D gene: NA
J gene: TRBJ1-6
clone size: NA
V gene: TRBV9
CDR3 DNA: TGTGCCAGCAGCGTAGATGGGGACTCACCCCTCCACTTT
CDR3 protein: CASSVDGDSPLHF

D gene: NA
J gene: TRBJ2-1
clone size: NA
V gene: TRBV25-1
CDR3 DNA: TGTGCCAGCAGTGAACCGGGACCGAACAATGAGCAGTTCTTC
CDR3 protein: CASSEPGPNNEQFF

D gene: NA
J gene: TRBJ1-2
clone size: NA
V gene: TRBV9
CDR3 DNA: TGTGCCAGCAGCGTAATGGACGGGAACTATGGCTACACCTTC
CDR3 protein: CASSVMDGNYGYTF

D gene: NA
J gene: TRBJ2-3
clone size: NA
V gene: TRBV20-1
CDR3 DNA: TGCAGTGCACCTGCCCCTCTTTTCGATACGCAGTATTTT
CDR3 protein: CSAPAPLFDTQYF

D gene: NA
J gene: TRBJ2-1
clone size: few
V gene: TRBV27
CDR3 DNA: TGTGCCAGTGGGTACAATGAGCAGTTCTTC
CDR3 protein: CASGYNEQFF

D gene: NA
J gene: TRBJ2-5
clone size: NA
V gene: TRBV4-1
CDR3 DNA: TGCGCCAGCAGCCAAGATCAGGACCTGGCCTGGGGGGAGACCCAGTACTTC
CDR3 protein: CASSQDQDLAWGETQYF

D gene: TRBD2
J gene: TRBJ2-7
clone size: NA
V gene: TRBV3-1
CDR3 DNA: TGTGCCAGCAGCCTCCCCGGGACTAGCGCCTACGAGCAGTACTTC
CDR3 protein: CASSLPGTSAYEQYF

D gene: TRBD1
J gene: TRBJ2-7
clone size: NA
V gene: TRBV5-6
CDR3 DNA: TGTGCCAGCAGCTGGACAGGGGGCTACGAGCAGTACTTC
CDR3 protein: CASSWTGGYEQYF

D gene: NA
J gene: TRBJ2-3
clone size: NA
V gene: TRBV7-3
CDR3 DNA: TGTGCCAGCAGCCAAACTAATGCAGATACGCAGTATTTT
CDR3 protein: CASSQTNADTQYF

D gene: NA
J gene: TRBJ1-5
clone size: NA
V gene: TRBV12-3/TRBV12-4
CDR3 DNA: TGTGCCAGCGGGAGGGGAGAACAGCCCCAGCATTTT
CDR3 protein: CASGRGEQPQHF

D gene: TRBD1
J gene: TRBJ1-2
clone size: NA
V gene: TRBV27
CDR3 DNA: TGTGCCAGCAGTGCCACAGGGGGCGGGATCTATGGCTACACCTTC
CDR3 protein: CASSATGGGIYGYTF

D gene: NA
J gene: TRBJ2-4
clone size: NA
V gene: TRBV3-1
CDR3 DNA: TGTGCCAGCAGCCAAGGGGTCAGGGGCGGGACCAAAAACATTCAGTACTTC
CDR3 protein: CASSQGVRGGTKNIQYF

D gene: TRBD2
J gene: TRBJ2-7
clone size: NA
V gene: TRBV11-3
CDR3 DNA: TGTGCCAGCAGCTTAAGGAGGGGACTAGCGGGATTCGACGAGCAGTACTTC
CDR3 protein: CASSLRRGLAGFDEQYF

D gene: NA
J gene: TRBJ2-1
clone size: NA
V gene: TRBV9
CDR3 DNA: TGTGCCAGCAGCGTAGCGGTACACACGTACAATGAGCAGTTCTTC
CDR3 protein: CASSVAVHTYNEQFF

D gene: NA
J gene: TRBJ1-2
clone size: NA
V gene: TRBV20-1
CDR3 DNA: TGCAGTGCTAGCATGACCCGCTACACCTTC
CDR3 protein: CSASMTRYTF

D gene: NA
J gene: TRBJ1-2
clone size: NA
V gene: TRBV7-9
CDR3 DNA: TGTGCCAGCAGCGGCCAGGGTAGGGCTAACTATGGCTACACCTTC
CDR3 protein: CASSGQGRANYGYTF

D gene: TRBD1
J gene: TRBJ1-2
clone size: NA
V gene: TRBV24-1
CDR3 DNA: TGTGCCACCAGTGATTTGCAAGCAGGGGGAAGTGGCTACACCTTC
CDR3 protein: CATSDLQAGGSGYTF

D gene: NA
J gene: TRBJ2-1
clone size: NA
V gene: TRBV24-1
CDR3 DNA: TGTGCCACCACCCCGAGCGGCACTAATGAGCAGTTCTTC
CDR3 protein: CATTPSGTNEQFF

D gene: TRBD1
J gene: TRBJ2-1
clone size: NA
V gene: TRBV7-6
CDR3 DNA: TGTGCCAGCAGCTTCCGGGACAGGGGCGTCAATGAGCAGTTCTTC
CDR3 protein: CASSFRDRGVNEQFF

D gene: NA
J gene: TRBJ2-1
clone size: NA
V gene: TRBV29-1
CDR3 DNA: TGCAGCGTTGTACCCGGGGACAATGAGCAGTTCTTC
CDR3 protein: CSVVPGDNEQFF